This TCR beta chain was observed in a study of T-cell memory formation after mild COVID-19. Study results and limitations: CD4+ clones that contracted lay mainly in CM and EM; CD8+ ones lay in EMRA. Contracting clones from day 15 to 85 had balanced CD4/CD8; later expanders favoured CD4+. Second-wave clones with a day 37 peak had unconfirmed SARS-CoV-2 specificity. Pre-infection memory showed some responding clones, and this suggested that cross-reactive memory joined.

Concerning this clonotype itself: Its matching antigen is unknown.

TCRdb processed the 5' RACE reads anew with MiXCR; each CDR3 protein has one entry. Here the sample spans fewer than 700,000 distinct CDR3 sequences, less than 25% being singletons. V dropped 5 bases and J dropped 0 bases, with 8 bases sitting between them. Germline V gives CDR1 KGHDR, CDR2 SFDVKD. CDR3 length: 14 residues. The sequence was collected from an adult woman who had mild COVID-19 (a few samples of this study predate the infection). Cell type and time point are not known. This chain uses TRBV24-1 with TRBJ2-3; the D gene is possibly TRBD2 (6 bases). Sequenced: PBMCs or a T cell subset sorted from them (not recorded which). The CDR3: CATSVGGSTDTQYF. Written as DNA, the CDR3 is TGTGCCACCAGTGTCGGAGGGAGCACAGATACGCAGTATTTT.